This T cell receptor (beta chain) was sequenced during a study of Ad26.COV2.S vaccination and SARS-CoV-2 variants. Produced via immunoSEQ multiplex PCR; TCRdb's table is partial and in-frame only. This sample has 440,000 or so clones, with roughly 87% found just once. Treatment defined: 15 to 20 received Ad26.COV2.S at low or high dose, single or two shots; several received placebo; per-sample allocation not given. Collection of samples fell on day 63 after the first vaccine or placebo injection. A Boston adult aged 18-55 years was the donor. The vaccine antigen was prefusion-stabilized Wuhan SARS-CoV-2 spike. The sequenced sample was peripheral blood, obtained in a trial of Ad26.COV2.S vaccine versus placebo. This TCR was recovered from a person between 18 and 60 years old who received the Ad26.COV2.S COVID-19 vaccine or a placebo.

The CDR3 DNA is TGCGCCAGCAGCCAATCGGCGGGACAGGGGGCTTACGAGCAGTACTTC. Its translation: CASSQSAGQGAYEQYF. The V gene is TRBV4-3, the J gene TRBJ2-7, with TRBD1 matching over 12 bases. The CDR3 loop spans 16 amino acids. The germline V gene has CDR1 LGHNA and CDR2 YSLEER. V lost 2 bases to trimming and J lost 4 bases; unmatched junction nucleotides: 6.